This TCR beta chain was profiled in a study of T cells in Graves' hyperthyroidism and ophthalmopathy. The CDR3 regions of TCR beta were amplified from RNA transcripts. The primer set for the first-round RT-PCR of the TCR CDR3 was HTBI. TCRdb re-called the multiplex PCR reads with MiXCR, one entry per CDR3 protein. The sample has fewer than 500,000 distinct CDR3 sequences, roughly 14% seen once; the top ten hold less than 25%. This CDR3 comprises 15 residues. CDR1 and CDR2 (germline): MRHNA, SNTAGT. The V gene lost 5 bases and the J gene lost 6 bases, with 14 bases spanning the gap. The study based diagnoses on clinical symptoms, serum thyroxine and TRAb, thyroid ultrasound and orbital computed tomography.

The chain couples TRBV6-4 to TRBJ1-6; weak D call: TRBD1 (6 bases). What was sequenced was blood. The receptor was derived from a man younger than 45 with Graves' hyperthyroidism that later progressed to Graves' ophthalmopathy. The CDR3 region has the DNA TGTGCCAGCAGTTACCCGGACAGTTCTAATTCACCCCTCCACTTT. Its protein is CASSYPDSSNSPLHF.